Shown below are 14 T cell receptor beta chains from a single sample sequenced in a study of blood T cell repertoires in COVID-19. This table comes from immunoSEQ multiplex PCR, and its TCRdb copy is limited to in-frame clones, with some not included. Counted here are hundreds of thousands of clones, 87% occurring once; the ten biggest clones make up around 2.1%. Sequencing was performed on peripheral blood. These receptor sequences come from a man aged 18 to 30 with active or convalescent COVID-19.

The chain is built from TRBV27 and TRBJ1-1, with D possibly TRBD1 on 6 matching bases. CDR1 MNHEY and CDR2 SMNVEV come from the germline V gene (reference sequence). V lost 6 bases and J 2 bases, leaving 28 bases between the germline ends. This CDR3 contains 19 residues. The CDR3 DNA reads as TGTGCCAGCAGCCTTCATACAGGGATAGGTGGAGTTGATAACACTGAAGCTTTCTTT. Protein sequence: CASSLHTGIGGVDNTEAFF.

CDR3 loop: CASSQHSPNTGELFF. CDR3 nucleotides: TGTGCCAGCAGCCAACACTCGCCAAACACCGGGGAGCTGTTTTTT. The V call is TRBV14, the J call TRBJ2-2, with D hard to call. With 2 bases removed from V and 2 bases from J, the gap between germline ends came to 9 bases. Germline V gene sequence: CDR1 SGHDN, CDR2 FVKESK. This CDR3 contains 15 residues.

The V call is TRBV2, the J call TRBJ1-2; 7 nucleotides align to TRBD1. Germline loops: CDR1 SNHLY, CDR2 FYNNEI. CDR3 size: 15 residues. Losses at the gene ends were 3 bases for V and 3 bases for J; bases not matched to a gene: 7. This CDR3 reads CASSETGTEYYGYTF. The CDR3 DNA reads TGTGCCAGCAGTGAGACCGGGACAGAATACTATGGCTACACCTTC. Full variable domain (outside the CDR3, taken from reference TRBV2 and TRBJ1-2): EPEVTQTPSHQVTQMGQEVILRCVPISNHLYFYWYRQILGQKVEFLVSFYNNEISEKSEIFDDQFSVERPDGSNFTLKIRSTKLEDSAMYFCASSETGTEYYGYTFGSGTRLTVV.

This chain links TRBV2 with TRBJ1-5, with 7 positions matching TRBD1. J gave up 0 bases and V 6 bases, and 5 bases lay outside the gene matches. This CDR3 has 15 residues. Germline values: CDR1 SNHLY, CDR2 FYNNEI. In DNA, the CDR3 is TGTGCCAGCAGCCCCGACAGGGCTAGCAATCAGCCCCAGCATTTT. Translated, it gives CASSPDRASNQPQHF.

The gene calls are TRBV12-3 or TRBV12-4 and TRBJ2-1; a possible D gene is TRBD2 (5 bases). Trimming pared 7 bases from V and 6 bases from J, leaving 13 bases between. The CDR3 covers 13 residues. This chain's CDR3 is CASTARRPNEQFF. CDR3 bases: TGTGCCAGCACCGCTCGGAGGCCCAATGAGCAGTTCTTC.

CDR3 loop: CASNGGQSYEQYF. DNA for the CDR3: TGTGCCAGCAACGGAGGTCAGTCCTACGAGCAGTACTTC. This chain links TRBV28 with TRBJ2-7, with D perhaps matching TRBD2 (5 bases). The CDR3 has 13 residues. The ends were cut back, 7 bases at V and 1 base at J, with 11 bases in the middle. Germline V lookup: CDR1 MDHEN, CDR2 SYDVKM.

The rearrangement uses TRBV18 and TRBJ2-3; 11 bases match TRBD2. Germline V CDR1 and CDR2: KGHSH, LQKENI. With V trimmed by 1 base and J by 5 bases, 5 bases remained unmatched. The CDR3 runs 16 residues. Here the CDR3 reads CASSPQLAGGEDTQYF. For the CDR3, the DNA is TGTGCCAGCTCACCACAATTAGCGGGAGGGGAAGATACGCAGTATTTT.

This chain joins TRBV6-1 and TRBJ1-5, with no clear D. This CDR3 comprises 16 residues. From germline, CDR1 is MNHNS and CDR2 SASEGT. Trimming stripped 7 bases from V and 1 base from J, with 17 bases between. The CDR3 coding sequence is TGTGCCAGCACCGAAGCGAGGCAGAGAAGCAATCAGCCCCAGCATTTT. Residues: CASTEARQRSNQPQHF.

The gene calls are TRBV7-2 and TRBJ1-5; perhaps TRBD1 as D (6 bases). Trimming removed 2 bases at V and 6 bases at J, with 14 bases between. Looked up from germline, CDR1 is SGHTA and CDR2 is FQGNSA. The CDR3 loop spans 15 amino acids. The CDR3 DNA reads as TGTGCCAGCAGCTTAAGTGGGCAGGGGAGTCAGCCCCAGCATTTT. Its protein product is CASSLSGQGSQPQHF.

The chain links TRBV28 to TRBJ2-2, with TRBD1 matching over 7 bases. J gave up 4 bases and V 6 bases, and 11 bases lay outside the gene matches. From germline, CDR1 is MDHEN and CDR2 SYDVKM. CDR3 length: 16 amino acids. The CDR3 coding sequence is TGTGCCAGCAGCCAAGACAGGGATTATCCCACCGGGGAGCTGTTTTTT. Protein sequence: CASSQDRDYPTGELFF.

J is TRBJ2-7 and V is TRBV5-4; the D gene is possibly TRBD1 (5 bases). Trimming removed 7 bases from V and 2 bases from J, with 13 bases in between. Germline V gene sequence: CDR1 SGHNT, CDR2 YYREEE (reference sequence). The CDR3 loop spans 13 amino acids. CDR3 in amino acids: CASGEPGTYEQYF. CDR3 nucleotides: TGTGCCAGCGGTGAGCCAGGGACCTACGAGCAGTACTTC. The full variable domain, rest sourced from reference TRBV5-4 and TRBJ2-7, is ETGVTQSPTHLIKTRGQQVTLRCSSQSGHNTVSWYQQALGQGPQFIFQYYREEENGRGNFPPRFSGLQFPNYSSELNVNALELDDSALYLCASGEPGTYEQYFGPGTRLTVT.

The V call is TRBV9, the J call TRBJ2-3, with 7 positions matching TRBD2. Germline V gene data show CDR1 as SGDLS and CDR2 as YYNGEE. The CDR3 spans 16 residues. Trimming cost V 0 bases and J 1 base; bases outside gene matches: 5. The CDR3 sequence: CASSVGASGGTDTQYF. For the CDR3, the DNA is TGTGCCAGCAGCGTAGGGGCTAGCGGAGGCACAGATACGCAGTATTTT.

The V call is TRBV5-6, the J call TRBJ2-1, with 7 nucleotides matching TRBD2. The CDR3 has 15 residues. Germline trimming cut 0 bases from V and 3 bases from J; bases unmatched to any gene: 3. Germline assignment: CDR1 SGHDT and CDR2 YYEEEE. DNA of the CDR3: TGTGCCAGCAGCTTGGGTCGGGGGGACTACAATGAGCAGTTCTTC. Protein: CASSLGRGDYNEQFF.

This clone was detected a few times. V usage is TRBV6-5 and J usage is TRBJ1-1; no firm D call. CDR1 is MNHEY and CDR2 is SVGAGI in the germline V gene. V shed 6 bases and J shed 0 bases, with 14 bases lying between them. This CDR3 spans 15 amino acids. CDR3 DNA sequence: TGTGCCAGCAGCAGGACTGTCGTCATGAACACTGAAGCTTTCTTT. Amino acids: CASSRTVVMNTEAFF.